The clone carrying this TCR beta chain has just a few counts. No antigen is known for it. The authors obtained around 2 micrograms of genomic DNA from cryopreserved PBMCs for TCR beta libraries. This CDR3 is 13 amino acids long. V gave up 9 bases and J gave up 1 base, with 9 bases separating them. Germline loops: CDR1 MDHEN, CDR2 SYDVKM. This entry belongs to a study of cytotoxic CD8 clonotypes in ibrutinib-treated CLL. Study results and caveats: Circulating CD8+ T-cell counts were tracked by baseline clonality, which exceeded that of age-matched healthy donors. An increase in clonality occurred at ibrutinib response, followed by a return toward baseline at progression.

The method was immunoSEQ multiplex PCR; TCRdb's version includes in-frame clones alone and lacks a portion of them. The repertoire includes fewer than 45,000 clones, roughly 50% of them detected once, and approximately 17% sits in the top ten. The rearrangement links TRBV28 to TRBJ2-2, with TRBD2 as a possible D gene (5 bases). The sequencing here drew on PBMCs, taken before ibrutinib treatment. The clonotype originates from a human donor with chronic lymphocytic leukemia. CDR3 nucleotide sequence: TGTGCCAGTACCGAGGGGAACACCGGGGAGCTGTTTTTT. Residues: CASTEGNTGELFF.